The 17 T cell receptor beta chains presented below share a single source sample, sequenced in a study of naive and memory T cell subsets. An equimolar mix of two oligonucleotides served as the beta constant-region primer for TRBC1 and TRBC2. Nested alpha and beta constant-region primers with the SP2 primer drove four PCR rounds on ligated cDNA. TCRdb processed the UMI-ligation and nested PCR reads anew with MiXCR; each CDR3 protein has one entry. The sample shows tens of thousands of distinct CDR3 sequences, about 18% of them seen only once. The specimen sequenced was effector memory CD4+ T cells from blood. Subset denoted: effector memory, CD45RA- CD27-. These receptors were taken from a human donor in good health.

The V gene is TRBV20-1, the J gene TRBJ2-1, with D unclear. CDR3 length: 12 amino acids. The V end was cut by 6 bases, the J end by 3 bases, with 9 bases between. CDR1 DFQATT and CDR2 SNEGSKA come from the germline V gene (reference sequence). This chain's CDR3 is CSACTDYNEQFF. The CDR3 DNA follows: TGCAGTGCGTGCACAGACTACAATGAGCAGTTCTTC.

The chain recombines TRBV28 with TRBJ2-5; 7 nucleotides line up with TRBD2. The junction had 12 bases not matched to a gene; V was cut back by 8 bases and J by 0 bases. The CDR3 runs to 16 residues. Germline CDR1 reads MDHEN; CDR2 reads SYDVKM. The CDR3 here is CASQTILRGDQETQYF. CDR3 bases: TGTGCCAGCCAAACCATACTTCGGGGGGACCAAGAGACCCAGTACTTC.

This clonotype was seen only a few times. The chain joins TRBV7-2 to TRBJ1-1, with a possible D match to TRBD1 (6 bases). Germline V CDR1 and CDR2: SGHTA, FQGNSA. This CDR3 is built from 13 residues. V shed 8 bases and J shed 1 base, with 11 bases lying between them. The CDR3 protein is CASLGQWNTEAFF. The CDR3 DNA reads TGTGCCAGCCTTGGACAGTGGAACACTGAAGCTTTCTTT.

The chain combines TRBV19 with TRBJ1-1; D is unresolved. Germline V gene lookup returns CDR1 LNHDA and CDR2 SQIVND (reference sequence). Trimming took off 5 bases at V and 1 base at J, with 14 bases between the two ends. This CDR3 is 15 amino acids long. The CDR3 sequence is CASSPLAATNTEAFF. In nucleotides, the CDR3 is TGTGCCAGTAGTCCATTGGCAGCGACGAACACTGAAGCTTTCTTT.

This clonotype came up a few times. CDR3 nucleotide sequence: TGTGCCAGCAGTTTAGGCCGGGACTTCTCCAATGAGCAGTTCTTC. Encoded protein: CASSLGRDFSNEQFF. This chain connects TRBV28 to TRBJ2-1; D possibly corresponds to TRBD2 (6 bases). The germline V gene has CDR1 MDHEN and CDR2 SYDVKM. The CDR3 is 15 residues long. V was clipped by 2 bases and J by 6 bases, with 14 bases between them.

In its sample, this clonotype was seen a few times. The gene calls are TRBV28 and TRBJ1-6; possible D gene TRBD1, 6 bases. CDR1 MDHEN and CDR2 SYDVKM come from the germline V gene. The CDR3 consists of 15 residues. Trimming removed 6 bases at V and 7 bases at J, with 16 bases between. CDR3 DNA: TGTGCCAGCAGGCCACAGGGTGGTGGCAATTCACCCCTCCACTTT. Translation: CASRPQGGGNSPLHF.

J is TRBJ2-5 and V is TRBV12-3 or TRBV12-4, with TRBD1 matching 9 bases. V lost 5 bases to trimming and J lost 3 bases; unmatched junction nucleotides: 4. The CDR3 has 14 residues. The CDR3: CASSLGTGKETQYF. The CDR3 DNA reads as TGTGCCAGCAGTCTCGGGACAGGGAAAGAGACCCAGTACTTC.

The CDR3 spells CSARRGPNEQYF. The DNA for the CDR3 is TGCAGTGCCCGAAGAGGACCGAACGAGCAGTACTTC. V is TRBV20-1 and J is TRBJ2-7; D remains unclear. Trimming took off 6 bases at V and 5 bases at J, with 14 bases between the two ends. The germline gives CDR1 DFQATT, CDR2 SNEGSKA (reference sequence). The CDR3 consists of 12 residues.

The CDR3 spells CASGKSGTGGIGTEAFF. CDR3 nucleotides: TGTGCCAGCGGAAAGTCCGGGACCGGAGGGATAGGCACTGAAGCTTTCTTT. The chain combines TRBV6-2 or TRBV6-3 with TRBJ1-1, with D possibly TRBD1 on 5 matching bases. The V gene's germline CDR1 is MNHEY and CDR2 SVGEGT. The CDR3 runs 17 residues. Trimming removed 8 bases from V and 4 bases from J, with 26 bases in between.

The chain links TRBV7-2 to TRBJ2-3; possibly TRBD2 for D (5 bases). Trimming took off 4 bases at V and 4 bases at J, with 18 bases between the two ends. Germline V gives CDR1 SGHTA, CDR2 FQGNSA. This CDR3 region has 16 residues. In DNA, the CDR3 is TGTGCCAGCAGCTCGAGCCCCGGGAATCTCCCAGATACGCAGTATTTT. Translated: CASSSSPGNLPDTQYF. The entire variable domain, with the rest obtained from reference TRBV7-2 and TRBJ2-3, is as follows: GAGVSQSPSNKVTEKGKDVELRCDPISGHTALYWYRQSLGQGLEFLIYFQGNSAPDKSGLPSDRFSAERTGGSVSTLTIQRTQQEDSAVYLCASSSSPGNLPDTQYFGPGTRLTVL.

The table lists this clonotype with many counts. The chain's CDR3 is CASSYFTGRNTEAFF. The DNA for the CDR3 is TGCGCCAGCAGCTACTTTACCGGACGGAACACTGAAGCTTTCTTT. The chain uses TRBV5-1 and TRBJ1-1; no firm D call. Trimming took off 3 bases at V and 1 base at J, with 13 bases between the two ends. The CDR3 has 15 amino acids. Germline CDR1 is SGHRS and CDR2 is YFSETQ.

DNA of the CDR3: TGTGCCAGCAGCTTAGCGCTAGCAGGAGGTAGTGAGCAGTTCTTC. Amino acids: CASSLALAGGSEQFF. The J gene is TRBJ2-1, the V gene TRBV7-2; the D gene is possibly TRBD2 (5 bases). Germline CDR1 is SGHTA and CDR2 is FQGNSA. This CDR3 is 15 amino acids long. V lost 0 bases to trimming and J lost 9 bases, with 15 bases between them.

The V gene is TRBV29-1, the J gene TRBJ1-5; D gene ambiguous. The CDR3 sequence is 12 residues long. Germline CDR1 SQVTM, CDR2 ANQGSEA. Trimming removed 7 bases from V and 0 bases from J, with 7 bases in between. CDR3 bases: TGCAGCGCTGGGAATAGCAATCAGCCCCAGCATTTT. Translated: CSAGNSNQPQHF.

This clonotype has a count of ten or more. This chain joins TRBV18 and TRBJ1-1; D gene unclear. Germline V gene data show CDR1 as KGHSH and CDR2 as LQKENI. The CDR3 loop spans 14 amino acids. Deletions cut 2 bases from V and 7 bases from J, with 14 bases between. CDR3 sequence: CASSPDRSGFEAFF. The CDR3 nucleotides read TGTGCCAGCTCACCAGATAGGTCGGGGTTTGAAGCTTTCTTT.

DNA for the CDR3: TGCGCCAGCAGCCAAGATAGGGGGACTCTCCATAGCAATCAGCCCCAGCATTTT. It yields the protein CASSQDRGTLHSNQPQHF. The chain links TRBV4-1 to TRBJ1-5; maybe TRBD1 (6 bases). Germline V gene data show CDR1 as MGHRA and CDR2 as YSYEKL. V was cut by 0 bases and J by 0 bases, with 15 bases left in between. The CDR3 runs 18 residues.

This clonotype was observed a few times. The chain is built from TRBV6-2 or TRBV6-3 and TRBJ1-2; TRBD1 might be the D (5 bases). This CDR3 is 14 amino acids long. Germline lookup yields CDR1 MNHEY and CDR2 SVGEGT. The V gene lost 0 bases and the J gene lost 8 bases, with 13 bases spanning the gap. In DNA, the CDR3 is TGTGCCAGCAGTTACTCGGGCGGGACTATGGGCTACACCTTC. The encoded protein is CASSYSGGTMGYTF.

There are a few counts of this clonotype. This sequence joins TRBV20-1 and TRBJ2-7, with 14 nucleotides matching TRBD2. Germline lookup yields CDR1 DFQATT and CDR2 SNEGSKA (reference sequence). V shed 0 bases, J shed 0 bases, and the junction held 7 bases outside the gene matches. The CDR3 length is 18 residues. This CDR3 is CSARDRRLAGGSSYEQYF. CDR3 coding DNA: TGCAGTGCTAGAGATCGGAGACTAGCGGGAGGGAGCTCCTACGAGCAGTACTTC.